This TCR beta chain originates from a study of regulatory T cells in long-lasting Graves disease. CDR1 and CDR2 (germline): MDHEN, SYDVKM. The CDR3 spans 16 residues. J gave up 9 bases and V 4 bases, and 16 bases lay outside the gene matches. This clonotype appeared many times. The authors built TCR beta libraries using iRepertoire HTBI primers and Arm-PCR of CDR3 regions. TCRdb redid the calling of the multiplex PCR reads with MiXCR, one entry per CDR3 protein. The table shows approximately 460,000 distinct CDR3 sequences, with roughly 15% occurring only once. The time point is: newly diagnosed GD, antithyroid drugs for less than 3 months. Making the TCR library involved RNA that had been extracted from PBMCs. The sample was also linked to a second study, of T cells in Graves' hyperthyroidism and ophthalmopathy. That paper adds: Exclusion followed for patients with uncontrolled infection, other autoimmune disease, pregnancy or lactation. Most clonotypes that expanded in the thyroid above 0.001 also showed up in blood. For ophthalmopathy, model prediction preceded onset by a median 6.5 months.

V gene TRBV28 combines with J gene TRBJ2-7; 9 nucleotides agree with TRBD1. The starting material was peripheral blood mononuclear cells (PBMCs), obtained at new diagnosis, from a patient treated with antithyroid drugs. The clonotype originates from a woman aged 30 to 39 with Graves disease. CDR3 residues: CASSSYPGTGYTLQYF. The CDR3 region has the DNA TGTGCCAGCAGTTCCTATCCCGGGACAGGGTATACGTTGCAGTACTTC.